Following are 9 T cell receptor beta chains from one sample sequenced in a study of blood T cells in healthy people across ages. Alongside a J-beta primer mix, a sample-barcoded 5' primer served in a second PCR lasting about 7 to 12 cycles. TCRdb re-called the 5' RACE reads through MiXCR, storing one row per CDR3 protein. The sample has approximately 1.5 million distinct CDR3 sequences, roughly 43% seen once. The sequenced material came from blood. The receptors here all came from a woman in her late teens or twenties in good health.

The chain employs TRBV13 and TRBJ1-2; possibly TRBD1 for D (6 bases). V shed 2 bases and J shed 0 bases, with 10 bases lying between them. CDR1 and CDR2 from the germline V gene are PRHDT and FYEKMQ (reference sequence). This CDR3 has 15 residues. The CDR3 loop is CASSLFRGSNYGYTF. The CDR3 bases are TGTGCCAGCAGCTTATTCAGGGGCTCTAACTATGGCTACACCTTC. The full variable domain, with the rest looked up from reference TRBV13 and TRBJ1-2, is AAGVIQSPRHLIKEKRETATLKCYPIPRHDTVYWYQQGPGQDPQFLISFYEKMQSDKGSIPDRFSAQQFSDYHSELNMSSLELGDSALYFCASSLFRGSNYGYTFGSGTRLTVV.

This clonotype was counted only a few times. The chain carries TRBV7-9 and TRBJ2-1, with 7 bases aligning to TRBD2. Germline CDR1 and CDR2: SEHNR and FQNEAQ (reference sequence). J was trimmed by 2 bases and V by 5 bases; bases with no gene match: 9. The CDR3 runs to 16 residues. The DNA of the CDR3 is TGTGCCAGCAGCACCGCTAGCGGCAATGCCTACAATGAGCAGTTCTTC. It translates to CASSTASGNAYNEQFF.

The rearrangement links TRBV20-1 to TRBJ1-5; 8 bases match TRBD1. CDR3 length equals 17 residues. Trimming took 1 base from V and 2 from J; bases not matched to a gene: 10. Per germline, CDR1 DFQATT and CDR2 SNEGSKA (reference sequence). The DNA for the CDR3 is TGCAGTGCTAGAGGTGACAGGGGTCTAATGGGCAATCAGCCCCAGCATTTT. Amino acid sequence: CSARGDRGLMGNQPQHF.

The chain recombines TRBV6-2 or TRBV6-3 with TRBJ2-5; 7 bases line up with TRBD2. After removal of 7 bases from V and 11 bases from J, the junction contained 7 bases not matched to a gene. Germline CDR1 reads MNHEY; CDR2 reads SVGEGT. CDR3 length: 11 amino acids. The CDR3 nucleotides read TGTGCCAGCACTCATGGGGGGGTGCAGTACTTC. Translating gives CASTHGGVQYF.

A single count supports this clonotype. The chain is built from TRBV20-1 and TRBJ2-3; D is unresolved. CDR1 is DFQATT and CDR2 is SNEGSKA in the germline V gene (reference sequence). V was cut by 0 bases and J by 4 bases, with 11 bases left in between. CDR3 length equals 14 residues. The CDR3 is CSARDQRAADTQYF. The CDR3 DNA reads TGCAGTGCTAGAGATCAAAGGGCGGCAGATACGCAGTATTTT.

Of note for this clonotype: This may be a read error: a much more frequent sequence differs by one nucleotide. This rearrangement joins TRBV12-3 or TRBV12-4 to TRBJ1-1; perhaps TRBD1 as D (5 bases). CDR3 length: 13 residues. V lost 4 bases to trimming and J lost 8 bases, with 14 bases between them. The CDR3 is CASSCSGTTEAFF. CDR3 in DNA: TGTGCCAGCAGTTGTTCAGGGACCACGGAAGCTTTCTTT.

The chain is built from TRBV20-1 and TRBJ1-2; a weak D match, TRBD1 (5 bases). Germline V gene sequence: CDR1 DFQATT, CDR2 SNEGSKA (reference sequence). The CDR3 sequence is 12 residues long. V lost 6 bases and J 6 bases, leaving 14 bases between the germline ends. Here the CDR3 reads CSASTRDHGYTF. CDR3 coding DNA: TGCAGTGCCTCCACAAGGGACCATGGCTACACCTTC.

The rearrangement uses TRBV6-6 and TRBJ1-5, with D perhaps TRBD1 (5 bases). The CDR3 runs 16 residues. Germline CDR1 is MNHNY and CDR2 is SVGAGI (reference sequence). V lost 7 bases and J lost 1, with 17 bases in between. The CDR3 DNA sequence: TGTGCCAGCACCTACCGGGGCCGAACCAGCAATCAGCCCCAGCATTTT. Translating it yields CASTYRGRTSNQPQHF.

V is TRBV7-2 and J is TRBJ2-1; TRBD2 might be the D (7 bases). V lost 5 bases, J lost 1 base, and 15 bases lay in between. The germline gives CDR1 SGHTA, CDR2 FQGNSA. CDR3 length: 16 amino acids. CDR3 bases: TGTGCCAGCAGCAAGGGAGGGGGGGGTTCCTACAATGAGCAGTTCTTC. It translates to CASSKGGGGSYNEQFF.